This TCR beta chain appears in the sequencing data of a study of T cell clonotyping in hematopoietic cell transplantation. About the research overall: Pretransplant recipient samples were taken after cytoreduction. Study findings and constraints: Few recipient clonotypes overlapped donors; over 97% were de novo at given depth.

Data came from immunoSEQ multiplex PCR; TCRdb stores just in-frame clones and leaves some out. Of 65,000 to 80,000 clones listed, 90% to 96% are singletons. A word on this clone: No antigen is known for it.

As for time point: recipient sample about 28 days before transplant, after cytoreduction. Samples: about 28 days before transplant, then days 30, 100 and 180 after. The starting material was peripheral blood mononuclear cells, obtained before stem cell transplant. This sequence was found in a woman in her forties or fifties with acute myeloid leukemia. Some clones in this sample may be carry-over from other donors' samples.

In DNA, the CDR3 is TGTGCCAGCAGCCCCCGGACACCGGGCATTCGACACGAGCAGTACTTC. Its translation: CASSPRTPGIRHEQYF. J is TRBJ2-7 and V is TRBV7-6; weak D call: TRBD1 (5 bases). The CDR3 runs 16 residues. Per germline, CDR1 SGHVS and CDR2 FNYEAQ. Trimming removed 5 bases from V and 5 bases from J, with 22 bases in between. Full variable domain (rest looked up from reference TRBV7-6 and TRBJ2-7): GAGVSQSPRYKVTKRGQDVALRCDPISGHVSLYWYRQALGQGPEFLTYFNYEAQQDKSGLPNDRFSAERPEGSISTLTIQRTEQRDSAMYRCASSPRTPGIRHEQYFGPGTRLTVT.